These 7 T cell receptor beta chains were sequenced from one sample in a study of cytomegalovirus exposure and HLA in healthy donors. In the PCR, 60 Vbeta and 13 Jbeta primers were used. The repertoire was sequenced with immunoSEQ multiplex PCR; TCRdb's copy has only in-frame clones and lacks some. The sample lists some 70,000 clones; around 64% were seen once. Sequencing was done on a sample of PBMCs. Every receptor here comes from a woman in her forties or fifties in good health and CMV-seronegative.

There are a few counts of this clone. CDR3 DNA sequence: TGTGCCAGCAGTTTGCTTCTCAGGGGCCAGCCCCAGCATTTT. It specifies CASSLLLRGQPQHF. V is TRBV28 and J is TRBJ1-5, with D possibly matching TRBD1 (6 bases). Germline V gene lookup returns CDR1 MDHEN and CDR2 SYDVKM. The CDR3 has 14 residues. The germline V and J ends were trimmed by 3 bases and 7 bases, with 13 bases remaining between them.

The V call is TRBV7-9, the J call TRBJ2-5; TRBD2 is a possible D gene (5 bases). This CDR3 comprises 17 residues. In germline, CDR1 is SEHNR, CDR2 FQNEAQ (reference sequence). V shed 5 bases and J shed 5 bases, with 24 bases lying between them. CDR3 loop: CASSPPSGRARGETQYF. CDR3 DNA sequence: TGTGCCAGCAGCCCCCCGAGTGGCCGGGCCCGCGGGGAGACCCAGTACTTC. Looking up the rest from reference TRBV7-9 and TRBJ2-5 gives the full variable domain: DTGVSQNPRHKITKRGQNVTFRCDPISEHNRLYWYRQTLGQGPEFLTYFQNEAQLEKSRLLSDRFSAERPKGSFSTLEIQRTEQGDSAMYLCASSPPSGRARGETQYFGPGTRLLVL.

The chain couples TRBV5-1 to TRBJ2-5, with D possibly TRBD1 on 5 matching bases. CDR1 is SGHRS and CDR2 is YFSETQ in the germline V gene. The V gene lost 4 bases and the J gene lost 2 bases, with 12 bases spanning the gap. The CDR3 spans 14 residues. This CDR3 reads CASSPGAGQETQYF. CDR3 DNA: TGCGCCAGCAGCCCCGGCGCAGGGCAAGAGACCCAGTACTTC.

Only one count was recorded for this clone. The chain joins TRBV27 to TRBJ1-1; 11 bases line up with TRBD1. CDR1 is MNHEY, CDR2 SMNVEV, per germline (reference sequence). The junction had 7 bases not matched to a gene; V was cut back by 3 bases and J by 4 bases. The CDR3 length is 16 residues. The CDR3 region has the DNA TGTGCCAGCAGTTTGTTGGACAGGGGGCGGAGCACTGAAGCTTTCTTT. This sequence encodes CASSLLDRGRSTEAFF.

V usage is TRBV29-1 and J usage is TRBJ1-1; TRBD1 matches 7 bases. Germline CDR1 is SQVTM and CDR2 is ANQGSEA. The V gene end was trimmed by 3 bases and the J gene end by 5 bases; junction bases not matched to a gene: 9. The CDR3 has 14 amino acids. CDR3 sequence (DNA): TGCAGCGTTGAGTTCGGCAGGGGGAGGACTGAAGCTTTCTTT. It is translated as CSVEFGRGRTEAFF.

CDR3 sequence reads: CASSHGPGQVPYGYTF. The CDR3 DNA is TGCGCCAGCAGCCATGGACCGGGACAGGTTCCCTATGGCTACACCTTC. V gene TRBV4-1 combines with J gene TRBJ1-2, with TRBD1 identical over 8 bases. The CDR3 runs 16 residues. Germline-derived CDR1 and CDR2 are MGHRA and YSYEKL. The V and J ends lost 3 bases and 4 bases, in that order; junction bases with no gene match: 10.

The chain uses TRBV15 and TRBJ2-2; 8 nucleotides agree with TRBD2. Germline assignment: CDR1 LNHNV and CDR2 YYDKDF (reference sequence). V gave up 0 bases and J gave up 3 bases; unmatched junction bases: 9. The length of the CDR3 is 18 residues. In DNA form, the CDR3 reads TGTGCCACCAGCAGAGATCGATGGGAGCGGGAGTACACCGGGGAGCTGTTTTTT. As protein: CATSRDRWEREYTGELFF.